These 28 T cell receptor beta chains were all obtained from the same sample, sequenced in a study of regulatory T cells in long-lasting Graves disease. Arm-PCR of CDR3 regions and iRepertoire HTBI primers were the basis on which TCR beta libraries were built. TCRdb reanalysed the multiplex PCR reads using MiXCR and keeps one entry per CDR3 protein. The table records around 460,000 distinct CDR3 sequences, less than 15% of them present only once. Regarding time point: newly diagnosed GD, antithyroid drugs for less than 3 months. With RNA extracted from PBMCs as input, the TCR library was made. These data are also associated with another study on T cells in Graves' hyperthyroidism and ophthalmopathy.

Sequenced material: peripheral blood mononuclear cells (PBMCs), taken at new diagnosis, from a patient treated with antithyroid drugs. These receptors came from a woman aged 45-65 years with Graves disease.

This chain joins TRBV27 and TRBJ2-6; 7 bases agree with TRBD1. Germline V CDR1 and CDR2: MNHEY, SMNVEV (reference sequence). V lost 2 bases to trimming and J lost 8 bases; unmatched junction nucleotides: 9. This CDR3 spans 16 amino acids. CDR3 sequence reads: CASSLATGYPTNVLTF. For the CDR3, the DNA is TGTGCCAGCAGTTTAGCGACAGGGTACCCCACCAACGTCCTGACTTTC.

CDR3 nucleotide sequence: TGCAGCGTTGATTCTGGGACGGGGTTATATAGAGATACCGGGGAGCTGTTTTTT. It translates to CSVDSGTGLYRDTGELFF. The V call is TRBV29-1, the J call TRBJ2-2; perhaps D is TRBD1 or TRBD2 (5 bases each). Germline CDR1 is SQVTM and CDR2 is ANQGSEA. V lost 3 bases, J lost 5 bases, and 25 bases lay in between. The CDR3 runs 18 residues.

This clonotype has more than one count but fewer than ten. The V and J genes are TRBV4-2 and TRBJ1-4, with 9 bases that match TRBD1. The V and J ends lost 7 bases and 8 bases, in that order; junction bases with no gene match: 20. CDR1 and CDR2 (germline): LGHNA, YNFKEQ. The CDR3 runs to 18 residues. The CDR3 bases are TGTGCCAGCAACGGGGGACAGGGAACTAGTGGGGTTTACGAAAAACTGTTTTTT. It specifies CASNGGQGTSGVYEKLFF.

In its sample, this clonotype was seen many times. The chain carries TRBV12-3 or TRBV12-4 and TRBJ2-7, with D possibly called TRBD1 or TRBD2 (6 bases each). The CDR3 consists of 15 residues. V was trimmed by 5 bases and J by 3 bases, leaving 17 bases between them. The CDR3 nucleotides are TGTGCCAGCAGTGCGCGGGACACTAATTTCTACGAGCAGTACTTC. Encoded protein: CASSARDTNFYEQYF.

The sample holds a few counts of this clonotype. The chain has TRBV30 and TRBJ1-6; TRBD1 is a possible D gene (6 bases). Germline CDR1 reads GTSNPN; CDR2 reads SVGIG (reference sequence). Between the trimmed V and J ends, which lost 3 bases and 5 bases, there was a span of 14 bases. This CDR3 has 15 amino acids. The DNA of the CDR3 is TGTGCCTGGAGAAGGTGGACAGCAGATAATTCACCCCTCCACTTT. This encodes CAWRRWTADNSPLHF.

The J gene is TRBJ2-7, the V gene TRBV11-2; 7 bases are a match to TRBD2. The V gene's germline CDR1 is SGHAT and CDR2 FQNNGV. The CDR3 runs to 16 residues. The junction had 13 bases not matched to a gene; V was cut back by 1 base and J by 7 bases. The CDR3 region has the DNA TGTGCCAGCAGCTTAGCTGGCGGGAGTTCCTACAATGAGCAGTACTTC. It specifies CASSLAGGSSYNEQYF.

This clonotype showed up many times. The chain carries TRBV30 and TRBJ2-3, with 11 bases identical to TRBD1. This CDR3 has 15 residues. With V trimmed by 2 bases and J by 3 bases, 4 bases remained unmatched. The germline CDR1 and CDR2 sequences are GTSNPN and SVGIG (reference sequence). The CDR3 sequence is CAWSQGQGGTDTQYF. Here the CDR3 DNA reads TGTGCCTGGAGTCAGGGACAGGGGGGTACAGATACGCAGTATTTT.

Concerning this clonotype: A much larger clonotype is one base distant, so this may be a read error. This sequence joins TRBV6-9 and TRBJ2-3; D gene uncertain. The CDR3 consists of 16 residues. The V gene's germline CDR1 is MNHGY and CDR2 SVAAGI. CDR3 in DNA: TGTACCAGCAGTTACCCCGGAGTAGTCGGCACAGATACGCAGTATTTT. This translates into CTSSYPGVVGTDTQYF.

In this sample, this clonotype turned up many times. The genes are TRBV12-3 or TRBV12-4 and TRBJ1-1, with 10 bases lining up with TRBD1. The V and J ends lost 7 bases and 0 bases, in that order; junction bases with no gene match: 5. This CDR3 contains 15 residues. The CDR3 protein is CASIRDRGVNTEAFF. In nucleotides, the CDR3 is TGTGCCAGCATCCGGGACAGGGGAGTGAACACTGAAGCTTTCTTT.

This clonotype occurred many times. This chain connects TRBV10-2 to TRBJ2-7; D remains unclear. The germline gives CDR1 WSHSY, CDR2 SAAADI. Trimming cost V 0 bases and J 0 bases, with 12 bases left between them. The CDR3 has 16 amino acids. The CDR3 reads CASSESVLVFSYEQYF. CDR3 sequence (DNA): TGCGCCAGCAGTGAGTCCGTGCTAGTCTTCTCCTACGAGCAGTACTTC.

This clonotype was observed at least ten times. V usage is TRBV12-3 or TRBV12-4 and J usage is TRBJ2-3, with TRBD2 matching 7 bases. V lost 4 bases, J lost 2 bases, and 6 bases stayed unmatched. CDR3 length: 15 residues. The CDR3 reads CASSSPTSTTDTQYF. CDR3 nucleotides: TGTGCCAGCAGTTCTCCGACTAGCACCACAGATACGCAGTATTTT.

The V gene is TRBV10-3, the J gene TRBJ1-5, with D unclear. Germline loops: CDR1 ENHRY, CDR2 SYGVKD. The CDR3 is made up of 11 amino acids. V was pared by 7 bases and J by 4 bases, with 5 bases between. The CDR3 DNA is TGTGCCATCACCCAGAATCAGCCCCAGCATTTT. Protein product: CAITQNQPQHF.

This clonotype was detected ten times or more. The CDR3 sequence: CASSKITVEAFF. CDR3 in DNA: TGTGCCAGCAGTAAGATAACCGTTGAAGCTTTCTTT. The chain combines TRBV28 with TRBJ1-1; D is unresolved. Trimming removed 5 bases from V and 7 bases from J, with 11 bases in between. Germline V gene sequence: CDR1 MDHEN, CDR2 SYDVKM. The CDR3 totals 12 residues.

Many counts were recorded for this clonotype. This chain links TRBV28 with TRBJ2-3; tentative D call: TRBD2 (5 bases). Germline V gene sequence: CDR1 MDHEN, CDR2 SYDVKM. Trimming removed 6 bases from V and 1 base from J, with 14 bases in between. This CDR3 is built from 15 residues. CDR3 residues: CASSPWEFRTDTQYF. For the CDR3, the DNA is TGTGCCAGCAGCCCGTGGGAGTTCCGCACAGATACGCAGTATTTT.

The V gene is TRBV29-1, the J gene TRBJ1-1; D is perhaps TRBD1 (5 bases). The germline V gene has CDR1 SQVTM and CDR2 ANQGSEA. The CDR3 has 14 amino acids. Trimming removed 6 bases from V and 4 bases from J, with 18 bases in between. The CDR3 nucleotides are TGCAGCGTAAAAGCCCCAAGCGGGGGCACTGAAGCTTTCTTT. This gives the protein CSVKAPSGGTEAFF.

This sequence joins TRBV7-2 and TRBJ2-3; D gene unclear. The germline V gene has CDR1 SGHTA and CDR2 FQGNSA. Trimming pared 6 bases from V and 0 bases from J, leaving 7 bases between. The CDR3 consists of 13 residues. The DNA of the CDR3 is TGTGCCAGCAGACAGCTGAGCACAGATACGCAGTATTTT. Translated: CASRQLSTDTQYF.

A word on this clonotype: This clone may be a read error of a much larger clone one base away. The chain has TRBV7-3 and TRBJ1-1, with TRBD1 matching over 8 bases. Trimming removed 5 bases from V and 4 bases from J; junction bases left unmatched: 6. Germline CDR1 reads SGHTA; CDR2 reads FQGTGA. This CDR3 has 14 residues. CDR3 DNA sequence: TGTGCCAGCAGCCGACAGGGGTTTAGCACTGAAGCTTTCTTT. This gives the protein CASSRQGFSTEAFF.

The genes are TRBV6-2 or TRBV6-3 and TRBJ2-7; 8 nucleotides align to TRBD2. The CDR3 loop spans 14 amino acids. Unmatched junction bases numbered 10, after V lost 7 bases and J lost 5 bases. Germline lookup yields CDR1 MNHEY and CDR2 SVGEGT. CDR3 region: CASTSSGSANEQYF. CDR3 nucleotide sequence: TGTGCCAGCACTTCGAGCGGGAGCGCCAACGAGCAGTACTTC.

This clonotype was counted at least ten times. The chain uses TRBV2 and TRBJ2-2; possibly TRBD2 for D (6 bases). The CDR3 runs to 20 residues. V was shortened by 1 base and J by 4 bases, with 25 bases between the two germline ends. The germline gives CDR1 SNHLY, CDR2 FYNNEI. CDR3 DNA: TGTGCCAGCAGTGAAGTCAAATTCCGTAGCGTGGGAGCGGGCACCGGGGAGCTGTTTTTT. It yields the protein CASSEVKFRSVGAGTGELFF.

This clonotype was observed at least ten times. The J gene is TRBJ1-1, the V gene TRBV12-3 or TRBV12-4; possible D gene TRBD1, 5 bases. This CDR3 is built from 13 residues. V was shortened by 7 bases and J by 5 bases, with 14 bases between the two germline ends. CDR3: CASIPTGGTEAFF. DNA of the CDR3: TGTGCCAGCATCCCCACGGGGGGTACTGAAGCTTTCTTT.

This clonotype was counted between two and nine times. The V gene is TRBV2, the J gene TRBJ1-5; D ambiguous. The CDR3 spans 14 residues. V was cut by 5 bases and J by 3 bases, with 11 bases left in between. Germline V gives CDR1 SNHLY, CDR2 FYNNEI. The CDR3 protein is CASSPLRNNQPQHF. In DNA, the CDR3 is TGTGCCAGCAGTCCCTTGCGTAACAATCAGCCCCAGCATTTT.

There are many counts of this clonotype. The rearrangement joins TRBV5-1 to TRBJ2-7; D is perhaps TRBD2 (6 bases). V lost 0 bases and J lost 2, with 9 bases in between. Germline CDR1 and CDR2: SGHRS and YFSETQ. The CDR3 spans 14 residues. Here the CDR3 reads CASSLAAGTYEQYF. CDR3 in DNA: TGCGCCAGCAGCTTGGCGGCGGGAACCTACGAGCAGTACTTC.

For this clonotype: Sequence at one end of the junction differs from germline and may be a read error. The chain employs TRBV2 and TRBJ1-2, with D perhaps TRBD1 (6 bases). The germline V gene has CDR1 SNHLY and CDR2 FYNNEI. This CDR3 has 11 amino acids. The CDR3 DNA follows: TGTGCCAGCAGTGAATCGGGGGGCCCGGCCTTC. Translation gives CASSESGGPAF.

This clonotype was counted ten times or more. The V gene is TRBV20-1, the J gene TRBJ2-5; D is ambiguous. Germline CDR1 is DFQATT and CDR2 is SNEGSKA (reference sequence). The CDR3 spans 15 residues. V gave up 4 bases and J gave up 0 bases, with 15 bases separating them. The CDR3 here is CSATIARVYQETQYF. The CDR3 DNA follows: TGCAGTGCTACCATCGCCCGGGTTTACCAAGAGACCCAGTACTTC.

This clonotype was counted between two and nine times. The chain uses TRBV29-1 and TRBJ2-4; D possibly corresponds to TRBD1 (5 bases). The CDR3 totals 11 residues. Trimming took off 3 bases at V and 6 bases at J, with 6 bases between the two ends. The germline V gene encodes CDR1 SQVTM and CDR2 ANQGSEA. DNA for the CDR3: TGCAGCGTTGATAGGGGAAACATTCAGTACTTC. Translation: CSVDRGNIQYF.

The chain couples TRBV6-1 to TRBJ1-6, with D perhaps TRBD1 (5 bases). The germline V gene has CDR1 MNHNS and CDR2 SASEGT. V was pared by 6 bases and J by 12 bases, with 21 bases between. This CDR3 is 15 amino acids long. For the CDR3, the DNA is TGTGCCAGCAGCGGGGACTCGGGGATGGTTGGACCCCTCCACTTT. Translation gives CASSGDSGMVGPLHF.

This chain connects TRBV3-1 to TRBJ2-1; TRBD2 matches at 12 bases. J lost 7 bases, V lost 6 bases, and 13 bases had no gene match. The CDR3 extends over 17 amino acids. Germline V gene sequence: CDR1 LGHDT, CDR2 YNNKEL (reference sequence). CDR3 protein: CASSGLAGGMWWNEQFF. The CDR3 DNA sequence: TGTGCCAGCAGTGGCCTAGCGGGAGGGATGTGGTGGAATGAGCAGTTCTTC.

This clonotype showed up many times. The DNA of the CDR3 is TGTGCCAGCAGCAAGAGAGATAGCAATCAGCCCCAGCATTTT. Protein: CASSKRDSNQPQHF. V is TRBV13 and J is TRBJ1-5, with D unclear. The CDR3 length is 14 residues. CDR1 is PRHDT, CDR2 FYEKMQ, per germline (reference sequence). Trimming took 5 bases from V and 0 from J, leaving 8 bases between them.